This T cell receptor (beta chain) emerged from a study of brain metastases from non-small cell lung cancer. The CDR3 has 13 residues. Germline assignment: CDR1 SGHNT and CDR2 YENEEA. Germline trimming cut 3 bases from V and 4 bases from J; bases unmatched to any gene: 2. Sequenced by immunoSEQ multiplex PCR; TCRdb stores in-frame clones only, minus some. The table includes over a thousand clones, 75% to 90% detected once. The chain recombines TRBV11-3 with TRBJ2-5; TRBD2 matches 7 bases. The TCR comes from a donor at least 40 years old with non-small cell lung cancer. Sequencing was carried out using tumor-adjacent normal tissue. As DNA, the CDR3 is TGTGCCAGCAGCTTGGGGGAGGGAGAGACCCAGTACTTC. It encodes CASSLGEGETQYF.